This T cell receptor beta chain was identified during a study of blood T cell repertoires in COVID-19. Study as a whole: There were acute and convalescent COVID-19 samples, and they came from the United States, Italy and Spain. PBMCs, B-cell-depleted T cells, or T cells provided the cDNA or gDNA that made up the material.

In the original analysis: Cell counts per sample came from amplifying reference gene primers. Profiled with immunoSEQ multiplex PCR; TCRdb holds only in-frame clones, not every one. From that table come the V and J calls and clone size; the DNA was used to work out D and trimming. Seen here are approximately 150,000 clones, 80% observed once, and the top ten hold more than 4%. This clone turned up a few times. The material sequenced was peripheral blood. The TCR sequence derives from a woman in her forties or fifties with acute or convalescent COVID-19.

DNA of the CDR3: TGTGCCAGCAGTTTGACAGAGACTAATGAAAAACTGTTTTTT. It is translated as CASSLTETNEKLFF. V gene TRBV28 combines with J gene TRBJ1-4, with D perhaps matching TRBD1 (5 bases). The germline V and J ends were trimmed by 3 bases and 2 bases, with 7 bases remaining between them. CDR3 length equals 14 residues. Germline-derived CDR1 and CDR2 are MDHEN and SYDVKM.